This TCR beta chain was sequenced for a study of Tregs in tolerant kidney transplant recipients. Findings and limits, study-wide: Biological reproducibility was not directly addressed, but technical replication error appeared minimal. Findings come from small patient numbers and require larger validation.

Unstimulated Tregs (CD4+CD25+CD127-) and CD4+CD25- non-Tregs were sorted from PBMCs. About this clone: No antigen is known for it.

The CDR3 has 12 residues. The V gene lost 0 bases and the J gene lost 7 bases, with 7 bases spanning the gap. CDR1 and CDR2 (germline): SGHRS, YFSETQ. Generated by immunoSEQ multiplex PCR, the TCRdb table keeps only in-frame clones and is missing some. The repertoire has about 240,000 clones, 80% to 85% of them found once; the top ten carry approximately 0.69%. The TCR was taken from a human donor in good health. This chain links TRBV5-1 with TRBJ1-2; D is perhaps TRBD1 (5 bases). The sequenced material came from CD4+ T cells from blood. CDR3 coding DNA: TGCGCCAGCAGCTTGGCTGGGGGTGGCTACACCTTC. This sequence encodes CASSLAGGGYTF.